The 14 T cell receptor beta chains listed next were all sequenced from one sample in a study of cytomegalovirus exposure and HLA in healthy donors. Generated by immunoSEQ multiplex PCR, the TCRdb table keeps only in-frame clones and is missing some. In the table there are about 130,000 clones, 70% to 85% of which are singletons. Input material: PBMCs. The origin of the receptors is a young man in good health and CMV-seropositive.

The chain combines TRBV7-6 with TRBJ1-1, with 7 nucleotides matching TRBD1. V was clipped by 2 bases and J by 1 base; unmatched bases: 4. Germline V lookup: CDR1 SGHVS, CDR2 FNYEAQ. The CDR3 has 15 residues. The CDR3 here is CASSLRQGWNTEAFF. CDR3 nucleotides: TGTGCCAGCAGCTTAAGACAGGGCTGGAACACTGAAGCTTTCTTT. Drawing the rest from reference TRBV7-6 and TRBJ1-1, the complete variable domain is GAGVSQSPRYKVTKRGQDVALRCDPISGHVSLYWYRQALGQGPEFLTYFNYEAQQDKSGLPNDRFSAERPEGSISTLTIQRTEQRDSAMYRCASSLRQGWNTEAFFGQGTRLTVV.

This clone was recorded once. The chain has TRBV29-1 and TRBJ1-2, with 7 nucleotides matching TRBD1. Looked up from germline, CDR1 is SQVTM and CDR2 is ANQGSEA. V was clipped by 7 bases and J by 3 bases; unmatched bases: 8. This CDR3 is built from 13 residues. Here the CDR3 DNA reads TGCAGCGCTAGACAGGGTCTGGACTATGGCTACACCTTC. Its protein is CSARQGLDYGYTF.

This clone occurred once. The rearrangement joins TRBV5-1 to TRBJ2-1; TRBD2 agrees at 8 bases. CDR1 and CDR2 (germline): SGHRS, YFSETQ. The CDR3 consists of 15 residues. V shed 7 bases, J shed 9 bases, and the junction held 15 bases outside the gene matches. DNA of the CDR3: TGCGCCAGCCGGTCCGTTACGGGAGGGCCGGTTGAGCAGTTCTTC. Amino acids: CASRSVTGGPVEQFF. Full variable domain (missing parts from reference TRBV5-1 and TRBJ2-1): KAGVTQTPRYLIKTRGQQVTLSCSPISGHRSVSWYQQTPGQGLQFLFEYFSETQRNKGNFPGRFSGRQFSNSRSEMNVSTLELGDSALYLCASRSVTGGPVEQFFGPGTRLTVL.

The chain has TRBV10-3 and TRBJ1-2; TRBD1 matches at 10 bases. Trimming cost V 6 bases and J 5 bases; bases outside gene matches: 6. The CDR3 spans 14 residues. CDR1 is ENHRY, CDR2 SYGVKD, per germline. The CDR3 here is CAIRPGQGLYGYTF. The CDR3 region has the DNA TGTGCCATCAGGCCGGGACAGGGGCTATATGGCTACACCTTC.

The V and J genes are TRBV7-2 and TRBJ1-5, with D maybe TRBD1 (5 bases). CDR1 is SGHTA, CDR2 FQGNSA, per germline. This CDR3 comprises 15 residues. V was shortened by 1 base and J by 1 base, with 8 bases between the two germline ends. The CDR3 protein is CASSLGSGSNQPQHF. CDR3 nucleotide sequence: TGTGCCAGCAGCTTAGGTTCAGGGAGCAATCAGCCCCAGCATTTT.

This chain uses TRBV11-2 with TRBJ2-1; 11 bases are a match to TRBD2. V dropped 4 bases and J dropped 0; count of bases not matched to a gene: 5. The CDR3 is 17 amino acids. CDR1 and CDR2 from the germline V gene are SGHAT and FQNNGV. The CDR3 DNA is TGTGCCAGCAGCTCTCCTAGCGGGGGGTTCTCCTACAATGAGCAGTTCTTC. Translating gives CASSSPSGGFSYNEQFF.

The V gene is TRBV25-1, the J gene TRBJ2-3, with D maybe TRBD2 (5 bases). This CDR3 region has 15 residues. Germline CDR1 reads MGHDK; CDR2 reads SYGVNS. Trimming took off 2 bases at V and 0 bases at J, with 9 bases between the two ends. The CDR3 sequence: CASSESQRSTDTQYF. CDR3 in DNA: TGTGCCAGCAGTGAAAGCCAGCGGAGCACAGATACGCAGTATTTT.

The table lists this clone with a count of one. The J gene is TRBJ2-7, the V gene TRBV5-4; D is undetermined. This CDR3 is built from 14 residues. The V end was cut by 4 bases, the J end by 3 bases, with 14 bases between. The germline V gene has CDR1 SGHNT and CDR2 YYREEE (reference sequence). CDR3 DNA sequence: TGTGCCAGCAGCCCAGTGGAGAACTTCTACGAGCAGTACTTC. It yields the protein CASSPVENFYEQYF.

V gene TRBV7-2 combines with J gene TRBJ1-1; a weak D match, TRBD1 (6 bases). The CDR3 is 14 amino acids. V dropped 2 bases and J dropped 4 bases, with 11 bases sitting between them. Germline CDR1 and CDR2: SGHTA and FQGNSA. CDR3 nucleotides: TGTGCCAGCAGCTTAACCGACAGGCCCACTGAAGCTTTCTTT. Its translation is CASSLTDRPTEAFF.

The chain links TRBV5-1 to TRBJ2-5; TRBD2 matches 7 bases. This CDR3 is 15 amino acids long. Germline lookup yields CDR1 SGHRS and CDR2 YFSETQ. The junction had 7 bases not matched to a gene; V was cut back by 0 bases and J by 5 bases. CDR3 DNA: TGCGCCAGCAGCTTGGGCTCGGGGGGACGGGAGACCCAGTACTTC. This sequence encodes CASSLGSGGRETQYF.

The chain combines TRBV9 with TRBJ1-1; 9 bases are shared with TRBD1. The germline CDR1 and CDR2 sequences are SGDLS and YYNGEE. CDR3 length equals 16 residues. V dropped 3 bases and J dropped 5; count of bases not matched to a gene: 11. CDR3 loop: CASSASPTGGGTEAFF. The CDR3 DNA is TGTGCCAGCAGCGCCTCCCCGACAGGGGGGGGGACTGAAGCTTTCTTT.

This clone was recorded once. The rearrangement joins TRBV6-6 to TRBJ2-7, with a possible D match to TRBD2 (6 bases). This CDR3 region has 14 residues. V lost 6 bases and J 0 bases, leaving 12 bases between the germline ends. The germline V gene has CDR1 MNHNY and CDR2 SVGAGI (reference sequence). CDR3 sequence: CASSLDGSSYEQYF. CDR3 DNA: TGTGCCAGCAGCTTGGACGGGAGCTCCTACGAGCAGTACTTC.

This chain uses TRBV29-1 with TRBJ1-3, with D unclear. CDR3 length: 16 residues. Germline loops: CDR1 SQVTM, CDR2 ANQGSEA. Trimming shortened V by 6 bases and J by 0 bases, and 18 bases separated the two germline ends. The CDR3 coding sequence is TGCAGCGTCGCATCCCTCGACCGACTCTCTGGAAACACCATATATTTT. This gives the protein CSVASLDRLSGNTIYF.

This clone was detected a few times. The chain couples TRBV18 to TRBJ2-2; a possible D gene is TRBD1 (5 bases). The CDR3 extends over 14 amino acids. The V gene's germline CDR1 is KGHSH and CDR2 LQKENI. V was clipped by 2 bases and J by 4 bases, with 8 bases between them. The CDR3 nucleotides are TGTGCCAGCTCACCAGTGGACACCACCGGGGAGCTGTTTTTT. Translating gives CASSPVDTTGELFF. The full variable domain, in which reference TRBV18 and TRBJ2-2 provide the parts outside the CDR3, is NAGVMQNPRHLVRRRGQEARLRCSPMKGHSHVYWYRQLPEEGLKFMVYLQKENIIDESGMPKERFSAEFPKEGPSILRIQQVVRGDSAAYFCASSPVDTTGELFFGEGSRLTVL.